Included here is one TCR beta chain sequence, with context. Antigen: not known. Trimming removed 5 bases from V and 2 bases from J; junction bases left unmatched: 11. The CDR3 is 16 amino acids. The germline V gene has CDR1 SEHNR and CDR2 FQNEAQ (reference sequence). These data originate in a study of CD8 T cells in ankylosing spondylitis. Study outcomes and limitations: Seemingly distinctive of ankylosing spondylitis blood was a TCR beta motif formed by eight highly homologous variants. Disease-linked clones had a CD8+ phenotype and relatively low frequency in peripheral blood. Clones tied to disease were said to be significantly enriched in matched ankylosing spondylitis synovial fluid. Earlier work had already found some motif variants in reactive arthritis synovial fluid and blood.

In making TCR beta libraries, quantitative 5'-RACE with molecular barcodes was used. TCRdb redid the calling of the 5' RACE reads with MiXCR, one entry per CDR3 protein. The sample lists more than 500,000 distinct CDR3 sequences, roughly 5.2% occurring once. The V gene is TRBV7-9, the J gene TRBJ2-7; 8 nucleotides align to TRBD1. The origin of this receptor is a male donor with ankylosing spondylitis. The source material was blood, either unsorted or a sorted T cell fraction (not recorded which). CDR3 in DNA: TGTGCCAGCAGCCCAGTGGGACAGGTGTTAACCTACGAGCAGTACTTC. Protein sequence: CASSPVGQVLTYEQYF.